The entry below gives a single T cell receptor beta chain sequence along with its context. Its antigen is undetermined. This entry is derived from a study of cytomegalovirus exposure and HLA in healthy donors. Findings and limits, study-wide: Reports showed the classifier diagnosing cytomegalovirus status with high specificity and sensitivity. Specificity for CMV antigens was confirmed in vitro for a few of the CMV-associated chains.

Per germline, CDR1 SGDLS and CDR2 YYNGEE. Losses at the gene ends were 4 bases for V and 4 bases for J; bases not matched to a gene: 10. The CDR3 is 17 residues long. Measured with immunoSEQ multiplex PCR; TCRdb has only the in-frame clones, and not every one. The sample yields over 150,000 clones, roughly 86% seen once. Sequenced sample: PBMCs. The chain recombines TRBV9 with TRBJ2-1, with 11 bases lining up with TRBD2. The sequence came from a woman aged 18-30 years in good health and CMV-seropositive. This chain's CDR3 is CASSPRRTSGYYNEQFF. In DNA, the CDR3 is TGTGCCAGCAGCCCGCGGAGGACTAGCGGGTATTACAATGAGCAGTTCTTC.